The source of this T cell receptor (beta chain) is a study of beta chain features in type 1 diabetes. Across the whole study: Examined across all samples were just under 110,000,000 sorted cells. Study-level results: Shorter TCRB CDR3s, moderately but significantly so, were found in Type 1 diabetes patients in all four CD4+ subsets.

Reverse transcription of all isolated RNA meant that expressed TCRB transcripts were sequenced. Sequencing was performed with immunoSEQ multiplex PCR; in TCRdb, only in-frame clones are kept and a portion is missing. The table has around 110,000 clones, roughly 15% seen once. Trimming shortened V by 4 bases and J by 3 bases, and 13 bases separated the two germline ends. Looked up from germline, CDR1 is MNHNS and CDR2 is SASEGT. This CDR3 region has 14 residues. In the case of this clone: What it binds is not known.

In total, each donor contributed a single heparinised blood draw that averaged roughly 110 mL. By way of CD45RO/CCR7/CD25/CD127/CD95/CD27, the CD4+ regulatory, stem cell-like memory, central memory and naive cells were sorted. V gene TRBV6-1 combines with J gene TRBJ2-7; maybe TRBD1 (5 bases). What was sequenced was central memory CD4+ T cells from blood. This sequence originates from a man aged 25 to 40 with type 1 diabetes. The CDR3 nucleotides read TGTGCCAGCAGTGCCGCCAGGGTGGGCTACGAGCAGTACTTC. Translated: CASSAARVGYEQYF.